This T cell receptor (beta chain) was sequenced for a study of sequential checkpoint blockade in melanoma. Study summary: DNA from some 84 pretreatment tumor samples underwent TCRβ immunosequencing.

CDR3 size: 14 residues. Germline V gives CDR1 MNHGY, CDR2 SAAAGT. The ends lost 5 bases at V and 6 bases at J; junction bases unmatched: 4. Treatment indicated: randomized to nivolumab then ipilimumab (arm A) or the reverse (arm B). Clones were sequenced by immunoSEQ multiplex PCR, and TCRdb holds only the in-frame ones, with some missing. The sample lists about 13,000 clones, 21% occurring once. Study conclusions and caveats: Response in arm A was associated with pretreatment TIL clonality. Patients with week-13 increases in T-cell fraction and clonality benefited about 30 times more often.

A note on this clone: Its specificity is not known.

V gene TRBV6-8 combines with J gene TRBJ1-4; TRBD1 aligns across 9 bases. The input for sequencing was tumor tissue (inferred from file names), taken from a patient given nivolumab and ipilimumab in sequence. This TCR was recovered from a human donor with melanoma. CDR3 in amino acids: CASSRTGGDEKLFF. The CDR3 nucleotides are TGTGCCAGCAGTAGAACAGGGGGCGATGAAAAACTGTTTTTT.